This T cell receptor (beta chain) was documented in a study of blood T cell repertoires in COVID-19. Study in general: Donors in the United States, Italy and Spain gave samples during acute or convalescent COVID-19. PBMCs, B-cell-depleted T cells, or T cells were the source of the cDNA or gDNA that made up the material.

V lost 3 bases to trimming and J lost 7 bases, with 7 bases between them. The CDR3 totals 11 residues. Germline V CDR1 and CDR2: DFQATT, SNEGSKA (reference sequence). In the study's own analysis: Reference gene primer amplification yielded estimated nucleated cell counts. TCRdb keeps only in-frame clones here, not all; method: immunoSEQ multiplex PCR. Clone size and the V and J calls come from that table; the DNA yielded D and trimming. Of about 360,000 clones in the sample, around 90% were seen once. The chain has TRBV20-1 and TRBJ2-1, with D unclear. Sequencing was performed on peripheral blood. The sequence derives from a human donor in a cohort sampled during active COVID-19. The CDR3 here is CSASGRNEQFF. As DNA, the CDR3 is TGCAGTGCTAGTGGTCGGAATGAGCAGTTCTTC.